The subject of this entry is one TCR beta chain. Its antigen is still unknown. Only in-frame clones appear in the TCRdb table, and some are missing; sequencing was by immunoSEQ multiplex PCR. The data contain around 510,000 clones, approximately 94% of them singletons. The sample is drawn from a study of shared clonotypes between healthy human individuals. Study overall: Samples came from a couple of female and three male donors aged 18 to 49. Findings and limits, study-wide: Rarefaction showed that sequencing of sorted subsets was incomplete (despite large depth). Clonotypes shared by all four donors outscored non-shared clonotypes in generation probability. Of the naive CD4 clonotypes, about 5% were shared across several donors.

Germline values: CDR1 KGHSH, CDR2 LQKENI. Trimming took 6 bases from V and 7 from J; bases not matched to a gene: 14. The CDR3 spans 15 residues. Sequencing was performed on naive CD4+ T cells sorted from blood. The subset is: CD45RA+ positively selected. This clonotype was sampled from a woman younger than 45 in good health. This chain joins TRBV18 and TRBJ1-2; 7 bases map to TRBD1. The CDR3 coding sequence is TGTGCCAGCTCGCCAAACGACAGGGCAGAAGGTGGCTACACCTTC. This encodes CASSPNDRAEGGYTF.